This TCR beta chain was recovered during a study of blood T cell repertoires in COVID-19. Study overall: COVID-19 samples collected from the United States, Italy and Spain covered acute and convalescent phases. From T cells, B-cell-depleted T cells, or PBMCs came the material, which was cDNA or gDNA.

Authors' analysis steps: By means of reference gene primer amplification, nucleated cell counts were estimated. Using immunoSEQ multiplex PCR, the repertoire was profiled, and TCRdb retains in-frame clones only, with some absent. V, J and clone size are those of that table, while D and trimming were read from the DNA. The table records around 100,000 clones, about 92% of them present only once. Recruited during active infection, patients (from Seattle) were subsequently followed longitudinally. As concerns this clone: Other DNA sequences in this specimen translate into the identical CDR3.

The germline V gene encodes CDR1 SGDLS and CDR2 YYNGEE. The CDR3 contains 13 residues. With V trimmed by 2 bases and J by 3 bases, 2 bases remained unmatched. This TCR came from a man between 18 and 29 years old with COVID-19, enrolled during active disease. This chain links TRBV9 with TRBJ2-7, with 7 bases fitting TRBD1. The material sequenced was peripheral blood. CDR3 loop: CASSVGQHYEQYF. In nucleotides, the CDR3 is TGTGCCAGCAGCGTGGGACAGCACTACGAGCAGTACTTC.